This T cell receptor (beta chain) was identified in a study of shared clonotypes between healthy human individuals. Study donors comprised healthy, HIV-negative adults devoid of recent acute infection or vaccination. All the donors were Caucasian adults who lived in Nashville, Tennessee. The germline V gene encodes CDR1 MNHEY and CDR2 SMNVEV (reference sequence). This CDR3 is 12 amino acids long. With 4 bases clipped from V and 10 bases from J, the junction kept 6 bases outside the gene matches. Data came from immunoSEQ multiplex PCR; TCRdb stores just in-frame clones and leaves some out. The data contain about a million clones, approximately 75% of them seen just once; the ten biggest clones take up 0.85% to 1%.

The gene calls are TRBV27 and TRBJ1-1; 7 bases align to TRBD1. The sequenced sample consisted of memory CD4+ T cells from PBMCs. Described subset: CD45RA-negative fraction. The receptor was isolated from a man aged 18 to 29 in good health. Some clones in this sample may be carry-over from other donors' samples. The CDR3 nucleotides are TGTGCCAGCAGTTACAGGGGAGGAGGAGCTTTCTTT. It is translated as CASSYRGGGAFF.